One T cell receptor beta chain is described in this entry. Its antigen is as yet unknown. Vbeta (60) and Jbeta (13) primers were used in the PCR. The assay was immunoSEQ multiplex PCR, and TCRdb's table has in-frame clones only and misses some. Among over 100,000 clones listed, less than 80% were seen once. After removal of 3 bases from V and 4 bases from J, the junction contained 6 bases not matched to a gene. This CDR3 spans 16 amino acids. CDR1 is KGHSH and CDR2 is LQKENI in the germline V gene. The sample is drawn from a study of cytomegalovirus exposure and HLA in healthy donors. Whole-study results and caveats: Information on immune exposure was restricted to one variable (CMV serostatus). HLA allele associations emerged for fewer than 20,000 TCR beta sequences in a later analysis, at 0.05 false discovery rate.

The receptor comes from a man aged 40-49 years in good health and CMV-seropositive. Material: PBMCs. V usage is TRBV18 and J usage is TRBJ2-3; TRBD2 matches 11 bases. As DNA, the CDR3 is TGTGCCAGCTCACCCCTTAGCGGGGGGGCCGCAGATACGCAGTATTTT. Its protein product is CASSPLSGGAADTQYF.